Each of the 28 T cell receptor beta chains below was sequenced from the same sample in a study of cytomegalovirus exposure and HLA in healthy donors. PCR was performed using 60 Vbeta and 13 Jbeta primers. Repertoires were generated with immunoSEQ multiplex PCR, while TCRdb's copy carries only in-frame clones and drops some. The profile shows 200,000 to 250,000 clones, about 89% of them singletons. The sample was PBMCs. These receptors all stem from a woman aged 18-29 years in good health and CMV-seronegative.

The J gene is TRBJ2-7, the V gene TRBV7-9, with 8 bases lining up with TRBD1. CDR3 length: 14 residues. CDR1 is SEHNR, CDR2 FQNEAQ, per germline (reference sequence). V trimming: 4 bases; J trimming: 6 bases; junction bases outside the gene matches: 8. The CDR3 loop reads CASSSDRGWSEQYF. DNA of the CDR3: TGTGCCAGCAGCTCCGACAGGGGATGGAGCGAGCAGTACTTC.

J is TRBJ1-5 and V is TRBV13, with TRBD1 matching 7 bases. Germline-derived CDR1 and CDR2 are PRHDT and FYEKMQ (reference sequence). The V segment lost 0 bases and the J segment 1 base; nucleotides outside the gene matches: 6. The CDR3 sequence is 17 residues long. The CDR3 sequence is CASSLGRGGASNQPQHF. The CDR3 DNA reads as TGTGCCAGCAGCTTAGGACGAGGGGGCGCCAGCAATCAGCCCCAGCATTTT.

The CDR3 DNA reads TGTGCCAGCAAACCGGGACAGGGATATTCCGGGGAGCTGTTTTTT. This sequence encodes CASKPGQGYSGELFF. The V gene is TRBV6-4, the J gene TRBJ2-2; 9 nucleotides agree with TRBD1. Germline V lookup: CDR1 MRHNA, CDR2 SNTAGT. V gave up 7 bases and J gave up 6 bases; unmatched junction bases: 9. The CDR3 spans 15 residues.

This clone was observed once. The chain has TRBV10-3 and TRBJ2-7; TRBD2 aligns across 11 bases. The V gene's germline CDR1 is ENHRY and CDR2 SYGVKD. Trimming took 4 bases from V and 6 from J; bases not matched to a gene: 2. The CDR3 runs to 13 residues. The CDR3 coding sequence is TGTGCCATCAGTGGACTAGCGGGATCCGAGCAGTACTTC. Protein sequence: CAISGLAGSEQYF.

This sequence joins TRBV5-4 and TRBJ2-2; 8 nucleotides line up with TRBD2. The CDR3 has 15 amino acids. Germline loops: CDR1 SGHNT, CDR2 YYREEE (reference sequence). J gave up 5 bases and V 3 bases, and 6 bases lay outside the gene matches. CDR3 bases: TGTGCCAGCAGCTGGGGACTAGTGGGAACCGGGGAGCTGTTTTTT. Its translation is CASSWGLVGTGELFF. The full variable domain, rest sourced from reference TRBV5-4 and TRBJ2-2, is ETGVTQSPTHLIKTRGQQVTLRCSSQSGHNTVSWYQQALGQGPQFIFQYYREEENGRGNFPPRFSGLQFPNYSSELNVNALELDDSALYLCASSWGLVGTGELFFGEGSRLTVL.

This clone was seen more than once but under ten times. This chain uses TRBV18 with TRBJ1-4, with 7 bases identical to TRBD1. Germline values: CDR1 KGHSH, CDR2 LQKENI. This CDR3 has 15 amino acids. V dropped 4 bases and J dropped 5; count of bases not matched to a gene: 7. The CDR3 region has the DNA TGTGCCAGCTCACAAGACAGGGCTAAGAATGAAAAACTGTTTTTT. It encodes CASSQDRAKNEKLFF.

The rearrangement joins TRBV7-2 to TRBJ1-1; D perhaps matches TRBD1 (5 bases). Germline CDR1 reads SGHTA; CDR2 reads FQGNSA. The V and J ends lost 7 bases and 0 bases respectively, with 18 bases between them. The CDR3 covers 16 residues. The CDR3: CASTFHIDRMNTEAFF. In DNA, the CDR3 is TGTGCCAGCACCTTTCATATCGACAGAATGAACACTGAAGCTTTCTTT.

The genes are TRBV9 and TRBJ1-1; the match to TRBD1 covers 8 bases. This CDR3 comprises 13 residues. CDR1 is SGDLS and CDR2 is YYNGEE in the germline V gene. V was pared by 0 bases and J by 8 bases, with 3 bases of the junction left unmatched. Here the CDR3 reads CASSVGGDREAFF. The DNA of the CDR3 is TGTGCCAGCAGCGTAGGCGGGGACAGGGAAGCTTTCTTT.

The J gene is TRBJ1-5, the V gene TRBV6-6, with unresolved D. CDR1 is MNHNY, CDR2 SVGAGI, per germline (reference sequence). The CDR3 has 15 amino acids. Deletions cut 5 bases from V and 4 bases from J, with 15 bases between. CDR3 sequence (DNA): TGTGCCAGCAGTATCCGGGGAGAAACTAATCAGCCCCAGCATTTT. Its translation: CASSIRGETNQPQHF.

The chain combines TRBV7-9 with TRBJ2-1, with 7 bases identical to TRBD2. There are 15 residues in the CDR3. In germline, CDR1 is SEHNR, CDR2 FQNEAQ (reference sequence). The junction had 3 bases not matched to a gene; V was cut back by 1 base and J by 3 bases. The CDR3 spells CASSLVAGVYNEQFF. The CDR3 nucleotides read TGTGCCAGCAGCTTAGTTGCGGGAGTCTACAATGAGCAGTTCTTC.

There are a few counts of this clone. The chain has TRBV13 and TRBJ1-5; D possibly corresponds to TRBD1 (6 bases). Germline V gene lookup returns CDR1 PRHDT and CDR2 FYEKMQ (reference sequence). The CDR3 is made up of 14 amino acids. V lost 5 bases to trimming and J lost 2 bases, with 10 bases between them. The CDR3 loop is CASSQRQGNQPQHF. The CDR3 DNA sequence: TGTGCCAGCAGCCAAAGACAGGGCAATCAGCCCCAGCATTTT.

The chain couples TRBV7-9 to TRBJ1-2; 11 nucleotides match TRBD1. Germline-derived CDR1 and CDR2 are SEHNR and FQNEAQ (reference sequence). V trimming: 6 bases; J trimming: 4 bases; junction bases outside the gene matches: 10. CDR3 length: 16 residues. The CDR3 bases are TGTGCCAGCAGTCGACTCGGACAGGGGGCGGTCTATGGCTACACCTTC. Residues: CASSRLGQGAVYGYTF. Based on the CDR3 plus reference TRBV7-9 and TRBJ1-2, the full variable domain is DTGVSQNPRHKITKRGQNVTFRCDPISEHNRLYWYRQTLGQGPEFLTYFQNEAQLEKSRLLSDRFSAERPKGSFSTLEIQRTEQGDSAMYLCASSRLGQGAVYGYTFGSGTRLTVV.

The chain's CDR3 is CAWSIAGGLEQYF. In nucleotides, the CDR3 is TGTGCCTGGAGCATAGCGGGAGGGCTCGAGCAGTACTTC. The chain uses TRBV30 and TRBJ2-7, with 11 bases aligning to TRBD2. V lost 3 bases, J lost 6 bases, and 4 bases stayed unmatched. The germline CDR1 and CDR2 sequences are GTSNPN and SVGIG (reference sequence). The CDR3 sequence is 13 residues long.

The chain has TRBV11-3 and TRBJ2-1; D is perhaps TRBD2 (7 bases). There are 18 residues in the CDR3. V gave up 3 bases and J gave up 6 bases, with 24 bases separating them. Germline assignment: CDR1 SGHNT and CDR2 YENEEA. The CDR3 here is CASSFQGGEVAGSNEQFF. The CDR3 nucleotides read TGTGCCAGCAGCTTCCAAGGGGGGGAAGTAGCGGGCAGCAATGAGCAGTTCTTC.

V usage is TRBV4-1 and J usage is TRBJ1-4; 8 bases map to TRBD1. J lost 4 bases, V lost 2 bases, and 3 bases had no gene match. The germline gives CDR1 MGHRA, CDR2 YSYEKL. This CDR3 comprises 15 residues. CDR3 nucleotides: TGCGCCAGCAGCCAACACGGGACAGGTAATGAAAAACTGTTTTTT. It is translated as CASSQHGTGNEKLFF.

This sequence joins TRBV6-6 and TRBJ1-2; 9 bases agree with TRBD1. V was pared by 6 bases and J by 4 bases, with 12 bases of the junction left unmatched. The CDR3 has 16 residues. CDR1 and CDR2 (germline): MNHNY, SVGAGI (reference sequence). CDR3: CASRAYRTGATYGYTF. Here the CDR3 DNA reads TGTGCCAGCAGAGCTTACCGGACAGGGGCTACCTATGGCTACACCTTC.

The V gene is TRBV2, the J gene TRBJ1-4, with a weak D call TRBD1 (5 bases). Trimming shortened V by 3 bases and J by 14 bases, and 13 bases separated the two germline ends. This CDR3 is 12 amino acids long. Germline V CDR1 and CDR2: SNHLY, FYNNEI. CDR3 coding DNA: TGTGCCAGCAGTGAGGGGCCGACAGTGCTGTTTTTT. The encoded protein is CASSEGPTVLFF.

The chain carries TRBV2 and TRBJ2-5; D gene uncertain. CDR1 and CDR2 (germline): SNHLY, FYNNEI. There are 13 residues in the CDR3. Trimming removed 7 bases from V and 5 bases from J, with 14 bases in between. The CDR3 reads CASTSSLRETQYF. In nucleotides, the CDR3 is TGTGCCAGCACAAGCTCCCTTCGGGAGACCCAGTACTTC. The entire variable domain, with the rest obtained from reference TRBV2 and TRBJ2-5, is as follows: EPEVTQTPSHQVTQMGQEVILRCVPISNHLYFYWYRQILGQKVEFLVSFYNNEISEKSEIFDDQFSVERPDGSNFTLKIRSTKLEDSAMYFCASTSSLRETQYFGPGTRLLVL.

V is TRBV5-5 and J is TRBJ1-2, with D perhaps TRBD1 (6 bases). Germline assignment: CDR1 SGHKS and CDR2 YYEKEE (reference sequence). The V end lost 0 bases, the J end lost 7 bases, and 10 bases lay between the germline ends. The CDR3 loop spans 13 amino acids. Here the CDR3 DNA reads TGTGCCAGCAGCTTGGGGCAGGGGCGTGGCTACACCTTC. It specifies CASSLGQGRGYTF.

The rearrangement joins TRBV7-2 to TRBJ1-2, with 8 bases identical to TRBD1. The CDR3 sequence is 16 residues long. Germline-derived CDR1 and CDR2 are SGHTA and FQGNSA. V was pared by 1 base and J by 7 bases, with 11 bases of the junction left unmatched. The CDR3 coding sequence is TGTGCCAGCAGCTTAGGTTGGGGCAGGGGGCAGGGTGGCTACACCTTC. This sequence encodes CASSLGWGRGQGGYTF.

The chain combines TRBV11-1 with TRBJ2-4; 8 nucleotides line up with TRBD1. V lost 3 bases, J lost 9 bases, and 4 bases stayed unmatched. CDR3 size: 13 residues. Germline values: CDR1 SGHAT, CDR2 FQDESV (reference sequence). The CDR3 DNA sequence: TGTGCCAGCAGCTTGGGGACAGGTCCCATTCAGTACTTC. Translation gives CASSLGTGPIQYF.

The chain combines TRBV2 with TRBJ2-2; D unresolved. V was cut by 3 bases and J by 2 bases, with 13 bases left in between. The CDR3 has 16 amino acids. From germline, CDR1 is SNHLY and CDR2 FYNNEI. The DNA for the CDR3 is TGTGCCAGCAGTGACTCGGTTCGGGTAAACACCGGGGAGCTGTTTTTT. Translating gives CASSDSVRVNTGELFF.

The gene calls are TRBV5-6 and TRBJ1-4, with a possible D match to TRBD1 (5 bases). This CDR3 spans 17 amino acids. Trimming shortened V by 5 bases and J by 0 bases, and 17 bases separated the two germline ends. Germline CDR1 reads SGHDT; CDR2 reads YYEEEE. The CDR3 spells CASRRSWQGSTNEKLFF. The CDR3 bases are TGTGCCAGCAGAAGGTCTTGGCAGGGATCAACTAATGAAAAACTGTTTTTT. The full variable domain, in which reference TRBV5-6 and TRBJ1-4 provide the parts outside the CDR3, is DAGVTQSPTHLIKTRGQQVTLRCSPKSGHDTVSWYQQALGQGPQFIFQYYEEEERQRGNFPDRFSGHQFPNYSSELNVNALLLGDSALYLCASRRSWQGSTNEKLFFGSGTQLSVL.

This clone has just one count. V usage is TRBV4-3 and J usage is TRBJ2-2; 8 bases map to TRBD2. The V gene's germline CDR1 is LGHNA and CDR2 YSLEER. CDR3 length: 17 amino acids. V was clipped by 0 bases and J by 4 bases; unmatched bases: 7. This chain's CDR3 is CASSQDSGGVLTGELFF. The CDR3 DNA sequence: TGCGCCAGCAGCCAAGACAGCGGGGGCGTCCTCACCGGGGAGCTGTTTTTT.

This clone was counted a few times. In nucleotides, the CDR3 is TGTGCCAGCAGCCCGAATGGACAAAGGAACACTGAAGCTTTCTTT. Residues: CASSPNGQRNTEAFF. The chain has TRBV7-8 and TRBJ1-1; D may be TRBD1 (5 bases). The germline V and J ends were trimmed by 5 bases and 1 base, with 14 bases remaining between them. The CDR3 is made up of 15 amino acids. The germline CDR1 and CDR2 sequences are SGHVS and FQNEAQ.

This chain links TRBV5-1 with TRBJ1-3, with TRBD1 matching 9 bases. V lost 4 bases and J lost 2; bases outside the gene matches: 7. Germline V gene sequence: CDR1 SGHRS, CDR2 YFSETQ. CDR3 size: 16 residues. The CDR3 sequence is CASSHRQGVTGNTIYF. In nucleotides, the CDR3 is TGCGCCAGCAGCCATCGACAGGGGGTGACTGGAAACACCATATATTTT.

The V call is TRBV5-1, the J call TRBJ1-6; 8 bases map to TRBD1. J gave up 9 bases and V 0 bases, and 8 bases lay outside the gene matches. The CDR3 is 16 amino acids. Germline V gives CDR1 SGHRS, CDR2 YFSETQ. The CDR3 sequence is CASSLDARGLTSPLHF. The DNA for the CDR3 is TGCGCCAGCAGCTTGGACGCCAGGGGGCTTACTTCACCCCTCCACTTT.

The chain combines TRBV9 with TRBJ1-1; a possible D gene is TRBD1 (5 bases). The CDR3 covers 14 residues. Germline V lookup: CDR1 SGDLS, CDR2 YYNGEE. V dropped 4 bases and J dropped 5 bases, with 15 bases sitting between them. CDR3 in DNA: TGTGCCAGCAGCCGCGGGGCCATGGGGACTGAAGCTTTCTTT. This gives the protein CASSRGAMGTEAFF.